This T cell receptor (beta chain) appears in the sequencing data of a study of CD8 T cells in Susac syndrome. CDR1 is GTSNPN, CDR2 SVGIG, per germline (reference sequence). Deletions cut 4 bases from V and 3 bases from J, with 18 bases between. The CDR3 is 15 residues long. The RNA, about 0.45 to 1 ug, was put through reverse transcription using random hexamers. Amplification of TCR beta CDR3 across 54 Vbeta and 13 Jbeta was performed with immunoSEQ multiplex PCR. One entry per CDR3 protein, called by TCRdb with MiXCR from the immunoSEQ multiplex PCR reads. The sample consists of approximately 200,000 distinct CDR3 sequences, approximately 95% of them appearing once. The T cells that were sequenced for TCR beta were CD8+ and CD4+ cells from blood. While CD8+ and CD4+ T cells were isolated negatively, TEMRA cells were enriched by FACS.

This sequence joins TRBV30 and TRBJ1-2, with a weak D call TRBD1 (5 bases). The receptor was isolated from a human donor with multiple sclerosis. What was sequenced was CD4+ T cells from PBMCs. The CDR3 region is CAWTAVGDGDYGYTF. CDR3 nucleotide sequence: TGTGCCTGGACCGCTGTCGGGGACGGGGACTATGGCTACACCTTC. Drawing the rest from reference TRBV30 and TRBJ1-2, the complete variable domain is SQTIHQWPATLVQPVGSPLSLECTVEGTSNPNLYWYRQAAGRGLQLLFYSVGIGQISSEVPQNLSASRPQDRQFILSSKKLLLSDSGFYLCAWTAVGDGDYGYTFGSGTRLTVV.